The clone carrying this T cell receptor (beta chain) was detected many times. This specimen includes other DNA sequences encoding the same CDR3. Here immunoSEQ multiplex PCR was the method, and the copy in TCRdb shows in-frame clones only, minus some. The table includes 200,000 to 250,000 clones, roughly 87% detected once. Germline-derived CDR1 and CDR2 are SGHDT and YYEEEE. The ends lost 5 bases at V and 7 bases at J; junction bases unmatched: 6. The CDR3 spans 13 residues. These data originate in a study of blood T cell repertoires in COVID-19. Across the whole study: Acute and convalescent COVID-19 specimens originated in the United States, Italy and Spain.

The study recruited people aged roughly 18 to 89 years across 20 to 30 US areas. Participant-reported clinical history was the basis for cohort assignment. This TCR came from a man aged 25-40 years who had recovered from COVID-19. The V call is TRBV5-6, the J call TRBJ2-1; the match to TRBD1 covers 7 bases. The sequenced sample was PBMCs or T cells enriched from blood (not recorded which). The CDR3 coding sequence is TGTGCCAGCAGTTGGGGGACAGTAAATGAGCAGTTCTTC. It yields the protein CASSWGTVNEQFF.